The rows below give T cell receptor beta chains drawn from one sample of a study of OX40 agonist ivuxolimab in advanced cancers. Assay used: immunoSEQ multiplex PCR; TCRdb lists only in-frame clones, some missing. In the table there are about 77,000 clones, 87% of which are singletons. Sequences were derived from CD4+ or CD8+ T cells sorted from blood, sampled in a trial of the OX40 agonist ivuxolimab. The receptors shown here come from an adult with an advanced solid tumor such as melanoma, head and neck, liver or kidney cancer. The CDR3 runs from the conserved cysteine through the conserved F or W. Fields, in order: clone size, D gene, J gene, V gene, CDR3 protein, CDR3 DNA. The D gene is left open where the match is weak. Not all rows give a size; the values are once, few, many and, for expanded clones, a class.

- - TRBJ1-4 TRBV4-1 CASSQDPPAGEKLFF TGCGCCAGCAGCCAAGATCCGCCGGCGGGTGAAAAACTGTTTTTT
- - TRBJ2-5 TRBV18 CASSPLQRTTQETQYF TGTGCCAGCTCACCGCTCCAGCGTACAACACAAGAGACCCAGTACTTC
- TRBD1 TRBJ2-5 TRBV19 CASSTTGGSETQYF TGTGCCAGTAGTACCACAGGGGGATCGGAGACCCAGTACTTC
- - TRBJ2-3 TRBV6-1 CASSDWSGSTDTQYF TGTGCCAGCAGTGACTGGAGCGGAAGCACAGATACGCAGTATTTT
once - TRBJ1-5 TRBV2 CASSYVDQPQHF TGTGCCAGCAGTTACGTTGATCAGCCCCAGCATTTT
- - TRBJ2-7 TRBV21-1 CASSPRTEPWSSYEQYF TGTGCCAGCAGCCCCCGGACAGAACCATGGAGCTCCTACGAGCAGTACTTC
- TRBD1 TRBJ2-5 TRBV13 CASSLGQGGGQETQYF TGTGCCAGCAGCCTCGGACAGGGAGGAGGGCAAGAGACCCAGTACTTC
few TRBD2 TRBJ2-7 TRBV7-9 CASSLPLGLNEQYF TGTGCCAGCAGCCTTCCACTGGGACTAAACGAGCAGTACTTC
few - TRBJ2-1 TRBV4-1 CASSQNRFSYNEQFF TGCGCCAGCAGCCAAAACAGGTTCTCCTACAATGAGCAGTTCTTC
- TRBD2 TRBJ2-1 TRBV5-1 CASSFGAGGRNEQFF TGCGCCAGCAGCTTCGGAGCGGGGGGGAGAAATGAGCAGTTCTTC
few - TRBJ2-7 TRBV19 CASSVQGPVEQYF TGTGCCAGTAGCGTTCAGGGTCCGGTGGAGCAGTACTTC
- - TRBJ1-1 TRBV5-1 CASSVSTRGANTEAFF TGCGCCAGCAGCGTCTCGACTAGGGGCGCGAACACTGAAGCTTTCTTT
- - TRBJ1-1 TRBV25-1 CASSESYGRRGTEAFF TGTGCCAGCAGTGAATCGTACGGCCGGCGGGGGACTGAAGCTTTCTTT
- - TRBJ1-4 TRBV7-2 CASSLGRGEQYEKLFF TGTGCCAGCAGCTTAGGAAGAGGGGAACAGTATGAAAAACTGTTTTTT
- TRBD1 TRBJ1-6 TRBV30 CAWSGRTGKYSPLHF TGTGCCTGGAGTGGCCGGACAGGGAAGTATTCACCCCTCCACTTT
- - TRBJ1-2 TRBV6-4 CASSDSIGGNYGYTF TGTGCCAGCAGTGACTCGATAGGCGGGAACTATGGCTACACCTTC
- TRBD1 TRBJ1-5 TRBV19 CASGRGPDQHF TGTGCCAGCGGAAGGGGGCCTGACCAGCATTTT
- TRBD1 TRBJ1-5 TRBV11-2 CASSHRAPGTGGGNQPQHF TGTGCCAGCAGCCACCGCGCGCCCGGGACAGGGGGCGGAAATCAGCCCCAGCATTTT
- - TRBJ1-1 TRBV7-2 CASSFGPDTEAFF TGTGCCAGCAGCTTCGGACCTGACACTGAAGCTTTCTTT
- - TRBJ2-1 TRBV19 CASTSRGTRPDNEQFF TGTGCCAGTACCTCAAGGGGGACCCGACCGGACAATGAGCAGTTCTTC
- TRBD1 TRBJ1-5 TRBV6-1 CASDWTGGGNQPQHF TGTGCCAGCGACTGGACAGGGGGTGGCAATCAGCCCCAGCATTTT
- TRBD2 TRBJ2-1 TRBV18 CASSASGGARGSYNEQFF TGTGCCAGCTCGGCTAGCGGGGGGGCCAGGGGATCCTACAATGAGCAGTTCTTC
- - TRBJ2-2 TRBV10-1 CASSATSKTGELFF TGCGCCAGCAGTGCTACTAGCAAAACCGGGGAGCTGTTTTTT
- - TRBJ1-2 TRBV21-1 CASRRRANHYGYTF TGTGCCAGCAGAAGGAGGGCGAACCACTATGGCTACACCTTC
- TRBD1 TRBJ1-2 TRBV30 CAWSSTGVGGYTF TGTGCCTGGAGTTCAACAGGGGTAGGAGGCTACACCTTC
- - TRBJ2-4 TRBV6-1 CASTRGVGAKNIQYF TGTGCCAGCACCAGAGGAGTAGGAGCCAAAAACATTCAGTACTTC
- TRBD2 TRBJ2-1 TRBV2 CASSESPRLAGNEQFF TGTGCCAGCAGTGAATCCCCCAGGCTAGCGGGAAATGAGCAGTTCTTC
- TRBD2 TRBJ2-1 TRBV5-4 CASRPLAGSYNEQFF TGTGCCAGCAGGCCTCTAGCGGGCTCCTACAATGAGCAGTTCTTC
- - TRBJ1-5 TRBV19 CASSILKGHHQPQHF TGTGCCAGTAGTATCTTGAAGGGTCACCATCAGCCCCAGCATTTT
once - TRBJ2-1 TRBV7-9 CASSLAGANNEQFF TGTGCCAGCAGCTTAGCGGGGGCTAACAATGAGCAGTTCTTC
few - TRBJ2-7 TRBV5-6 CASRGGIRDYEQYF TGTGCCAGCAGAGGAGGTATTCGGGACTACGAGCAGTACTTC
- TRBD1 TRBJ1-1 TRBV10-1 CASSPGTGGTEAFF TGCGCCAGCAGTCCCGGGACAGGGGGAACTGAAGCTTTCTTT
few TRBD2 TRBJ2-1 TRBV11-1 CASSPRGLAGGVEQFF TGTGCCAGCAGCCCCCGGGGGCTAGCGGGGGGGGTTGAGCAGTTCTTC
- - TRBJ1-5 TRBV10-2 CASSGQGNQPQHF TGCGCCAGCAGTGGTCAGGGTAATCAGCCCCAGCATTTT
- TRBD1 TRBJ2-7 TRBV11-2 CASSSRQGPYEQYF TGTGCCAGCAGCTCCCGACAGGGACCTTACGAGCAGTACTTC
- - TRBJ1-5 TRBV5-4 CASSLGIDQPQHF TGTGCCAGCAGTTTGGGTATCGATCAGCCCCAGCATTTT
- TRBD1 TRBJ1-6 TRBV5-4 CASSLVGTGGRSYNSPLHF TGTGCCAGCAGCTTGGTGGGGACAGGGGGCCGCTCCTATAATTCACCCCTCCACTTT